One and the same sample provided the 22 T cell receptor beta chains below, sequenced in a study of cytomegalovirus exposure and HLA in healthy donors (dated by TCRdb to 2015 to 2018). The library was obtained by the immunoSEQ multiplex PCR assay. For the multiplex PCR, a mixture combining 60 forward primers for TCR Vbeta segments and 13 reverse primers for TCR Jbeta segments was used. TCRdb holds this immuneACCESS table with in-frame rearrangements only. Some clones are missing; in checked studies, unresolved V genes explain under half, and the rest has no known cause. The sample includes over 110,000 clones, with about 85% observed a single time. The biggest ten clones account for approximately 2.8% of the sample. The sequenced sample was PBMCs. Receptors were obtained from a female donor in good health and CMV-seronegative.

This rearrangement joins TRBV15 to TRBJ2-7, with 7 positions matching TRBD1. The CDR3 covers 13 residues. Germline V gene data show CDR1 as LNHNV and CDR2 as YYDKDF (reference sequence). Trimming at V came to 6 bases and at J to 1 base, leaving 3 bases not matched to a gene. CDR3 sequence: CATRRGQSYEQYF. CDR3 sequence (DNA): TGTGCCACCAGAAGGGGACAGTCCTACGAGCAGTACTTC. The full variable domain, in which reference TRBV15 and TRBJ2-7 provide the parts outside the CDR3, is DAMVIQNPRYQVTQFGKPVTLSCSQTLNHNVMYWYQQKSSQAPKLLFHYYDKDFNNEADTPDNFQSRRPNTSFCFLDIRSPGLGDTAMYLCATRRGQSYEQYFGPGTRLTVT.

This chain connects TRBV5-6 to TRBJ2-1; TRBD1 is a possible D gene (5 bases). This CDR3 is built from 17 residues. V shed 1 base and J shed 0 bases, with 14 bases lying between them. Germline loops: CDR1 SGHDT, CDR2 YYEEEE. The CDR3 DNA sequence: TGTGCCAGCAGCTTGTTAGGGGCACTTAGCTCCTACAATGAGCAGTTCTTC. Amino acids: CASSLLGALSSYNEQFF. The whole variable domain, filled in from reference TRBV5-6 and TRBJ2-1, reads DAGVTQSPTHLIKTRGQQVTLRCSPKSGHDTVSWYQQALGQGPQFIFQYYEEEERQRGNFPDRFSGHQFPNYSSELNVNALLLGDSALYLCASSLLGALSSYNEQFFGPGTRLTVL.

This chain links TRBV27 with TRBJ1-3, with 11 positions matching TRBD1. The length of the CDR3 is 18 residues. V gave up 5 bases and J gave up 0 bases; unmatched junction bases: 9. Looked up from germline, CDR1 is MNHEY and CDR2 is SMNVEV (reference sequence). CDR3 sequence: CASSATGTGGLSGNTIYF. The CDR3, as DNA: TGTGCCAGCAGTGCGACCGGGACAGGGGGTCTCTCTGGAAACACCATATATTTT.

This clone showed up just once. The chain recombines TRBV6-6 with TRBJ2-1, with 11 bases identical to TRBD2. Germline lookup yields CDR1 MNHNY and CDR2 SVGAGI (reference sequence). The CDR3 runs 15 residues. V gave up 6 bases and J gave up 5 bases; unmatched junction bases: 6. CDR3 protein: CASRTSGETHNEQFF. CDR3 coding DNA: TGTGCCAGCAGGACTAGCGGGGAAACCCACAATGAGCAGTTCTTC.

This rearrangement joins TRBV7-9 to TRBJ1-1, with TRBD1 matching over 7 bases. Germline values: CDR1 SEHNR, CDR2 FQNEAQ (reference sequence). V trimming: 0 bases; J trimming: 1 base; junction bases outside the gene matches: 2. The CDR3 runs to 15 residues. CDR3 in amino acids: CASSLAAGGNTEAFF. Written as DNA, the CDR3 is TGTGCCAGCAGCTTAGCGGCAGGGGGGAACACTGAAGCTTTCTTT.

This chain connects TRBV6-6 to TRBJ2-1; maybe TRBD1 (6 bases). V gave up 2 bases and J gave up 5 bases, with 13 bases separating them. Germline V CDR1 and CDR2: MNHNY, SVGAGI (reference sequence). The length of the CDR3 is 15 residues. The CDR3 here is CASSYHGQTNNEQFF. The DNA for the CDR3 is TGTGCCAGCAGTTACCACGGACAGACCAACAATGAGCAGTTCTTC.

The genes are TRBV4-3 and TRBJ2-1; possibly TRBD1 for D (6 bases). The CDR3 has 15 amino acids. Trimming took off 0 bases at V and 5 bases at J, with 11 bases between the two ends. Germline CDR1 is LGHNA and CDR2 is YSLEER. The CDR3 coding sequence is TGCGCCAGCAGCCAAGAGGGCAGGGGACACAATGAGCAGTTCTTC. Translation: CASSQEGRGHNEQFF.

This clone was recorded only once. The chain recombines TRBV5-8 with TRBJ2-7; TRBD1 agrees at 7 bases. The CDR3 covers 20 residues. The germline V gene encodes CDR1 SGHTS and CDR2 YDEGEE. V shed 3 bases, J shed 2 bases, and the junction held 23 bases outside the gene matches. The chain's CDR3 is CASSYMTEGQTIETPYEQYF. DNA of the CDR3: TGTGCCAGCAGCTACATGACCGAGGGACAGACCATCGAAACGCCCTACGAGCAGTACTTC.

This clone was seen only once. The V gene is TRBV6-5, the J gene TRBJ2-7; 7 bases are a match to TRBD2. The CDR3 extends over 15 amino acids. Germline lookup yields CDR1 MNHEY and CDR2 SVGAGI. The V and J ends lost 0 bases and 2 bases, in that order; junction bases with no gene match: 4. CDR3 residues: CASSYSREGAYEQYF. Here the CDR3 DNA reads TGTGCCAGCAGTTACTCAAGGGAGGGAGCCTACGAGCAGTACTTC.

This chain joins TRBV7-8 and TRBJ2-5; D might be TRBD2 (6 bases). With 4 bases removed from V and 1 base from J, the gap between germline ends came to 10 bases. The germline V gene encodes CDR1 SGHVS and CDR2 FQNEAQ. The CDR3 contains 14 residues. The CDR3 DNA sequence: TGTGCCAGCAGCTCCCGCGGGATCCAAGAGACCCAGTACTTC. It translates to CASSSRGIQETQYF.

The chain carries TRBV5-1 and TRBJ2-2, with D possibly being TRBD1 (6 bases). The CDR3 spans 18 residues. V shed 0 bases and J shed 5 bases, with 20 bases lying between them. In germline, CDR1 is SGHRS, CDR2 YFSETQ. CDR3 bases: TGCGCCAGCAGCTTGGGCCAGGGGTGGACTTCCAGTACCGGGGAGCTGTTTTTT. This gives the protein CASSLGQGWTSSTGELFF.

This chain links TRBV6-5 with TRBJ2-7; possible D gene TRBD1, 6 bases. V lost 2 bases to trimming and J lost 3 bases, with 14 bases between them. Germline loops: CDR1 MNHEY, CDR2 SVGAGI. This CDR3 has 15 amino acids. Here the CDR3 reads CASSYDGRGNYEQYF. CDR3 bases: TGTGCCAGCAGTTACGACGGTAGGGGGAACTACGAGCAGTACTTC.

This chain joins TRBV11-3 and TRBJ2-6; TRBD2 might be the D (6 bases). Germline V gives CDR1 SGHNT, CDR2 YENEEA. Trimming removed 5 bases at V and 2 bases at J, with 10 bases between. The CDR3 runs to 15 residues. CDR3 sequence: CASSQAGAGANVLTF. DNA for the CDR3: TGTGCCAGCAGCCAAGCGGGCGCTGGGGCCAACGTCCTGACTTTC.

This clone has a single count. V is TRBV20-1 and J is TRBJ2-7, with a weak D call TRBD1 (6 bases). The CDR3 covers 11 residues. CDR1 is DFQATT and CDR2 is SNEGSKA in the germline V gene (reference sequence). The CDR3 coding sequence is TGCAGCTCCAGGGGACCCTACGAGCAGTACTTC. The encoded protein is CSSRGPYEQYF.

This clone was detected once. CDR3 amino acids: CASSLLRVRGVNTEAFF. CDR3 nucleotides: TGTGCCAGCAGTTTACTCAGGGTTCGGGGGGTGAACACTGAAGCTTTCTTT. The rearrangement uses TRBV28 and TRBJ1-1, with D possibly TRBD1 on 5 matching bases. V was shortened by 2 bases and J by 0 bases, with 16 bases between the two germline ends. CDR3 length: 17 residues. Germline CDR1 is MDHEN and CDR2 is SYDVKM.

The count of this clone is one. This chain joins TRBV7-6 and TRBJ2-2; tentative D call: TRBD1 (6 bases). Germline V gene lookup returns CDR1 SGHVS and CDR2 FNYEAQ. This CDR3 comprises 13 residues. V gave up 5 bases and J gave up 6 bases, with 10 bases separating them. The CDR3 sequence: CASSRQVPGELFF. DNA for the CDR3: TGTGCCAGCAGCCGACAGGTCCCCGGGGAGCTGTTTTTT.

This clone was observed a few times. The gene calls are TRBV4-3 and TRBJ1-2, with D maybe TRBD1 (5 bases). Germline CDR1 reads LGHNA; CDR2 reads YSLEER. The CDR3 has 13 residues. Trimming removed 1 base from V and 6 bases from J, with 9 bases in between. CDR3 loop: CASSQAREDGYTF. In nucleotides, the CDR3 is TGCGCCAGCAGCCAAGCCAGGGAGGATGGCTACACCTTC.

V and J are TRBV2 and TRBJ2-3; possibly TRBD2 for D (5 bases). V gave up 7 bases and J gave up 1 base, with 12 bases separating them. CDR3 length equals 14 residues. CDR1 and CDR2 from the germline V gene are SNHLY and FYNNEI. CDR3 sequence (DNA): TGTGCCAGCATTTCCACGGAGGGCACAGATACGCAGTATTTT. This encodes CASISTEGTDTQYF.

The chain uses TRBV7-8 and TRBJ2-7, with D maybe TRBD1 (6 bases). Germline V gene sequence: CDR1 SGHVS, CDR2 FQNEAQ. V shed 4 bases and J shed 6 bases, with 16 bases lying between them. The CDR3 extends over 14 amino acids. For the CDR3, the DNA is TGTGCCAGCAGCTACCGGGACAAGAATACCGAGCAGTACTTC. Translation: CASSYRDKNTEQYF.

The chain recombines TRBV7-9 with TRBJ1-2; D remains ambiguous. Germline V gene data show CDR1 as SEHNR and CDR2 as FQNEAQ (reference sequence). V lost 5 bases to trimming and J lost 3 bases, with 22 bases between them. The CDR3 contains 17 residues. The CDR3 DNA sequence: TGTGCCAGCAGCGGTCGATCGGACCCATCCGGGGACTATGGCTACACCTTC. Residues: CASSGRSDPSGDYGYTF.

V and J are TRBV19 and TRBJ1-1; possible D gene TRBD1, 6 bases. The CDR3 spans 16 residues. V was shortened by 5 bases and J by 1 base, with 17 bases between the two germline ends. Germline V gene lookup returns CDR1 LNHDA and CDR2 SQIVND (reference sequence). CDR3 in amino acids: CASSPRWGGGNTEAFF. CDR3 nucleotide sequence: TGTGCCAGTAGTCCCCGTTGGGGAGGGGGGAACACTGAAGCTTTCTTT.

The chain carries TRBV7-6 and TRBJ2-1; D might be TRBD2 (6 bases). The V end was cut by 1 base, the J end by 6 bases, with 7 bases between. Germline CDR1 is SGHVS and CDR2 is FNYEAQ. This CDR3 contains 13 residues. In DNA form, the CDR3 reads TGTGCCAGCAGCTTAGTGGGAGGCAATGAGCAGTTCTTC. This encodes CASSLVGGNEQFF. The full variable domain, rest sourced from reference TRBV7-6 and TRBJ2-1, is GAGVSQSPRYKVTKRGQDVALRCDPISGHVSLYWYRQALGQGPEFLTYFNYEAQQDKSGLPNDRFSAERPEGSISTLTIQRTEQRDSAMYRCASSLVGGNEQFFGPGTRLTVL.